The sequence of this T cell receptor beta chain was determined in a study of T cells expressing NK-cell markers. Study-level results: Leadership of the CD3+CD56-NKG2C+ fraction also belonged to these clonotypes in a handful of donors.

Researchers built TCR beta cDNA using 5'RACE template switching with UMIs. Following a re-call of the 5' RACE reads, TCRdb has one entry per CDR3 protein and lacks DNA. The sample yields 350,000 to 450,000 distinct CDR3 sequences, of which the top ten take up roughly 5.2%. A remark on this clonotype: As yet, its antigen is unknown.

Sequences were obtained from blood T cells: a sorted CD56 or NKG2C T cell subset, CD4+ or CD8+ T cells, or bulk PBMC T cells (not recorded which). This receptor was obtained from a man between 18 and 69 years old in good health.

The CDR3 protein is CASSQALKSIPLHF. The V gene is TRBV3-1, the J gene TRBJ1-6. The CDR3 is 14 residues long. From germline, CDR1 is LGHDT and CDR2 YNNKEL (reference sequence).